This TCR beta chain was recovered during a study of blood T cells in healthy people across ages (dated by TCRdb to about 2015). Concerning the study at large: In model experiments, template switching captured roughly one uniquely barcoded TCR beta cDNA molecule for every two T cells. Using deep sequencing normalized with unique cDNA molecular identifiers, the study measured how TCR beta repertoire diversity changes with age. The donors were split into four age groups: young (average around 15 years), middle-aged (nearly 40), aged (62) and long-lived (about 82). To avoid experimental bias, donors of different ages were distributed randomly across sequencing lanes. The study analyzed two additional independent replicas of 1 million unique cDNA reads from the same blood draw for two donors, one aged 18 to 29 and one aged 80 or older. Summary of the overall study and its limitations: Because the CMV infection status of the donors was unknown, age-related changes in expanded clonotypes may potentially have been confounded. Observed TCR beta diversity per million T cells fell roughly linearly with age, and a significant reduction was already apparent by age about 43. There was a strong correlation between observed TCR beta diversity and the percentage of naive T cells measured by flow cytometry. Compared with the aged group, the long-lived group had more naive CD4+ T cells, fewer expanded clones and increased TCR diversity, a pattern suggesting age selection. Because profiling used bulk unsorted PBMCs, naive and antigen-experienced compartments could not be compared conclusively. Estimates of total diversity based on one million sequenced T cells were regarded as lower bounds and as underestimates.

The roughly 39 donors, aged about 6 to 95 years, were systemically healthy Caucasian individuals from Russia. About 10 milliliters of peripheral blood were collected from each donor into EDTA-treated Vacutainer tubes. PBMCs were isolated by Ficoll-Paque density-gradient centrifugation, with at least 7 million obtained per sample. Trizol reagent was used to extract total RNA from the PBMCs, yielding at least 6 micrograms per sample. Naive CD45RAhigh/CD27high T cell percentages were measured by flow cytometry on a PBMC aliquot from every donor. From a lookup of the germline V gene (reference sequence), CDR1 and CDR2 are DFQATT and SNEGSKA. V and J are trimmed by 3 bases and 8 bases, and the gene matches miss 2 bases of the junction. From the cysteine up to the phenylalanine, the CDR3 has a length of 11 residues. CDR3 DNA is the only sequence kept; it has 33 bases, read in frame from the first base.

Library prep was done by 5' RACE. TCRdb names Illumina HiSeq 2500 as the instrument used. A second roughly 6 to 11 cycle PCR used a sample-barcoded 5' primer and a J-beta primer mix. Each TCR beta cDNA molecule received a unique molecular identifier from a template-switch 5' adaptor carrying 12 random nucleotides. Each sample yielded at least 2.5 million CDR3-containing paired-end reads. The Mint cDNA synthesis kit, primed by a TRBC-specific oligonucleotide, was used to synthesize first-strand cDNA from all RNA. After uracil-DNA glycosylase treatment, a first 18-cycle PCR used universal primers M1SS and BC2_uni_R on all cDNA. The study's processing was this. For normalization, 1 million high-quality reads, each with a distinct molecular identifier, were randomly selected from each sample. Reads sharing molecular identifiers were discarded rather than binned into consensus sequences. CDR3 identification, clonotype clustering and error correction used MiTCR with a Q25 quality threshold and the strictest error-elimination algorithm. A nonparametric unseen species model with Euler transformation was used to estimate lower-bound total TCR beta diversity. TCRdb reprocessing: public reads trimmed at Q25 with fastp, clones called with MiXCR, in-frame beta chains kept. When rows share a CDR3 protein, they turn into one entry using the most common DNA and genes. These V and J calls originate from TCRdb's pipeline instead of the authors' own analysis. This sample holds over 600,000 distinct CDR3 sequences; more than 50% were observed only once. The ten largest clones capture roughly 24% of the sample.

This clonotype was recorded a few times. Its antigen is still unknown. No much larger clonotype is one base removed from it; base qualities were not supplied. The sequence was collected from a man aged 40-49 years in good health. The chain employs TRBV20-1 and TRBJ1-1, with 8 bases matching TRBD1. The sequenced sample consisted of blood. The DNA sequence is TGCAGTGCTAGGGGGGACAGGGAAGCTTTCTTT. The encoded protein is CSARGDREAFF.